Included here is one TCR beta chain sequence, with context. This sample was included in a study of cytomegalovirus exposure and HLA in healthy donors. The PCR made use of 60 Vbeta and 13 Jbeta primers. Generated by immunoSEQ multiplex PCR, the TCRdb table keeps only in-frame clones and is missing some. In the table there are roughly 140,000 clones, 70% to 90% of which are singletons. The germline CDR1 and CDR2 sequences are GTSNPN and SVGIG (reference sequence). Trimming took 3 bases from V and 10 from J, leaving 16 bases between them. The CDR3 covers 13 residues. The sequencing input was PBMCs. The TCR originated in a woman aged 18-29 years in good health and CMV-seronegative. This rearrangement joins TRBV30 to TRBJ2-1; maybe TRBD2 (5 bases). Here the CDR3 DNA reads TGTGCCTGGAGGACTTACTCCGTAGCGGAGCAGTTCTTC. Protein: CAWRTYSVAEQFF.